This T cell receptor (beta chain) stems from a study of shared clonotypes between healthy human individuals. For this clone: What it recognizes is unknown.

Each subset's genomic DNA was shared equally among a number of immunoSEQ plates. Replicate PCRs for sorted subsets used approximately 190 ng DNA; this equaled around 28,000 T cell genomes. Sequencing used immunoSEQ multiplex PCR; TCRdb keeps in-frame clones, though not all of them. The sample has around 2.5 million clones, 93% seen once. General study findings and limits: Represented diversity (both genetic and exposure-history) was limited by the small number of donors.

Splitting of CD4+ cells produced CD45RA+ naive and CD45RA-negative memory subsets. This CDR3 region has 20 residues. Trimming cost V 5 bases and J 5 bases; bases outside gene matches: 20. Germline values: CDR1 LNHDA, CDR2 SQIVND (reference sequence). Material for sequencing was naive CD4+ T cells from PBMCs. Sample subset: CD45RA+ positively selected. This rearrangement joins TRBV19 to TRBJ2-3, with 12 bases fitting TRBD2. The receptor's source is a man younger than 35 in good health. Some clones in this sample may be carry-over from other donors' samples. The CDR3 region is CASSPGQRYRLAGVRDTQYF. The CDR3 nucleotides are TGTGCCAGTAGTCCGGGACAGCGATATCGACTAGCGGGAGTAAGAGATACGCAGTATTTT.